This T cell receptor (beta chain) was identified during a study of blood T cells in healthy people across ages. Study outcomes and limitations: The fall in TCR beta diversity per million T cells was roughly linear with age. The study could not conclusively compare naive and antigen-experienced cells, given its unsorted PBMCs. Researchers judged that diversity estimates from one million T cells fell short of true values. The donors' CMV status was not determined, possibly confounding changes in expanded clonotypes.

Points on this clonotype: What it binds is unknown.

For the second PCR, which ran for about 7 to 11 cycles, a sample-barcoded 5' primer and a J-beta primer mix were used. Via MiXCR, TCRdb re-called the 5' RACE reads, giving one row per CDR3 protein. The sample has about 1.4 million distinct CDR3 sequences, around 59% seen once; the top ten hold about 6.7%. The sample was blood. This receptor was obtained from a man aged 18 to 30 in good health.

The chain's CDR3 is CASSLSGAAKGTYEQYF. DNA of the CDR3: TGCGCCAGCAGCTTGTCCGGCGCCGCAAAGGGTACCTACGAGCAGTACTTC. The chain couples TRBV5-1 to TRBJ2-5; D not certain. The DNA end is more similar to TRBJ2-7, so the J call may be wrong. Germline CDR1 SGHRS, CDR2 YFSETQ. The CDR3 consists of 17 residues.